Included here is one TCR beta chain sequence, with context. V lost 2 bases to trimming and J lost 3 bases; unmatched junction nucleotides: 8. CDR1 is MGHRA and CDR2 is YSYEKL in the germline V gene. The CDR3 consists of 17 residues. These data belong to a study of STAT5B mutations in CD4+ large granular lymphocyte leukemia. Profiling relied on immunoSEQ multiplex PCR, and the TCRdb table lists in-frame clones only, not all of them. The data show under 40,000 clones, around two thirds seen once. Sequencing input: CD4+ T cells from blood buffy coats. This receptor was obtained from a human donor in good health. The chain uses TRBV4-1 and TRBJ2-3; 10 bases are a match to TRBD2. The CDR3 loop reads CASSQPVAGGRTDTQYF. CDR3 nucleotides: TGCGCCAGCAGCCAACCGGTAGCGGGGGGCAGGACAGATACGCAGTATTTT.